Shown below are 19 T cell receptor beta chains from a single sample sequenced in a study of shared clonotypes between healthy human individuals. This table comes from immunoSEQ multiplex PCR, and its TCRdb copy is limited to in-frame clones, with some not included. The sample holds about 1 million clones, 65% to 80% seen once. The source material was memory CD4+ T cells sorted from blood. Indicated subset: CD45RA-negative fraction. The receptor source for this set is a man younger than 30 in good health.

A few counts support this clone. The V and J genes are TRBV7-2 and TRBJ2-1, with 14 bases fitting TRBD2. J gave up 3 bases and V 4 bases, and 8 bases lay outside the gene matches. CDR3 length equals 18 residues. Germline-derived CDR1 and CDR2 are SGHTA and FQGNSA. The chain's CDR3 is CASSSGTSGSYSYNEQFF. The CDR3 DNA sequence: TGTGCCAGCAGCTCCGGGACTAGCGGGAGCTATAGCTACAATGAGCAGTTCTTC.

J is TRBJ1-5 and V is TRBV7-2; no firm D call. V was shortened by 5 bases and J by 2 bases, with 13 bases between the two germline ends. The CDR3 totals 15 residues. Germline loops: CDR1 SGHTA, CDR2 FQGNSA. The CDR3 sequence is CASSLDTGGNQPQHF. Written as DNA, the CDR3 is TGTGCCAGCAGCCTCGACACTGGGGGCAATCAGCCCCAGCATTTT.

The genes are TRBV5-1 and TRBJ2-6; D ambiguous. V was clipped by 4 bases and J by 2 bases, with 7 bases between them. The CDR3 totals 14 residues. Germline CDR1 SGHRS, CDR2 YFSETQ. The CDR3 DNA sequence: TGCGCCAGCAGCCAAGACCCTGGGGCCAACGTCCTGACTTTC. Translation gives CASSQDPGANVLTF.

Worth noting for this clone: The same CDR3 arises from other DNA sequences in this sample as well. The chain recombines TRBV11-3 with TRBJ2-6; D not resolved. Trimming left V 3 bases short and J 0 bases short, with 6 bases between. CDR3 length: 15 residues. CDR1 is SGHNT and CDR2 is YENEEA in the germline V gene. CDR3 sequence: CASSLDSSGANVLTF. In DNA, the CDR3 is TGTGCCAGCAGCTTGGATAGCTCTGGGGCCAACGTCCTGACTTTC.

Here the CDR3 DNA reads TGTGCCAGCAGCCAAGATTCGACAGGGTTTTCACCCCTCCACTTT. Its protein product is CASSQDSTGFSPLHF. V is TRBV14 and J is TRBJ1-6, with 7 bases aligning to TRBD1. Trimming removed 0 bases from V and 9 bases from J; junction bases left unmatched: 5. The CDR3 is made up of 15 amino acids. Looked up from germline, CDR1 is SGHDN and CDR2 is FVKESK. The variable domain in full, completed from reference TRBV14 and TRBJ1-6, reads EAGVTQFPSHSVIEKGQTVTLRCDPISGHDNLYWYRRVMGKEIKFLLHFVKESKQDESGMPNNRFLAERTGGTYSTLKVQPAELEDSGVYFCASSQDSTGFSPLHFGNGTRLTVT.

The V gene is TRBV11-3, the J gene TRBJ1-1; D is undetermined. Trimming took 5 bases from V and 2 from J, leaving 6 bases between them. The germline gives CDR1 SGHNT, CDR2 YENEEA. This CDR3 comprises 12 residues. CDR3 sequence: CASSGINTEAFF. CDR3 sequence (DNA): TGTGCCAGCAGCGGGATAAACACTGAAGCTTTCTTT.

This chain joins TRBV29-1 and TRBJ2-7; TRBD2 agrees at 9 bases. Germline loops: CDR1 SQVTM, CDR2 ANQGSEA. The CDR3 contains 16 residues. The trim removed 4 bases at V and 4 bases at J, leaving 14 bases unmatched. CDR3 region: CSVAGGASGKGYEQYF. CDR3 in DNA: TGCAGCGTTGCGGGAGGGGCTAGCGGGAAGGGATACGAGCAGTACTTC.

This clone was seen only once. This chain uses TRBV6-1 with TRBJ1-6, with a possible D match to TRBD1 (5 bases). Germline-derived CDR1 and CDR2 are MNHNS and SASEGT. V gave up 0 bases and J gave up 8 bases, with 11 bases separating them. This CDR3 has 15 amino acids. The CDR3 DNA reads TGTGCCAGCAGTGAAGCCAGGGCCGGCTATTCACCCCTCCACTTT. The encoded protein is CASSEARAGYSPLHF.

The chain is built from TRBV5-4 and TRBJ2-7; 8 bases align to TRBD2. Losses at the gene ends were 4 bases for V and 3 bases for J; bases not matched to a gene: 15. CDR1 and CDR2 from the germline V gene are SGHNT and YYREEE (reference sequence). CDR3 length equals 17 residues. The CDR3 region has the DNA TGTGCCAGCAGCCAGGACCGGGGGGGCCGGGGTCACTACGAGCAGTACTTC. Translation gives CASSQDRGGRGHYEQYF.

The V gene is TRBV7-3, the J gene TRBJ2-1; D is possibly TRBD1 or TRBD2 (6 bases each). The V gene's germline CDR1 is SGHTA and CDR2 FQGTGA. The CDR3 totals 16 residues. V lost 2 bases and J lost 8, with 19 bases in between. The DNA of the CDR3 is TGTGCCAGCAGCTTATATACCAAACCGGGGGCAGATGAGCAGTTCTTC. The encoded protein is CASSLYTKPGADEQFF.

V gene TRBV4-3 combines with J gene TRBJ2-3; 7 bases agree with TRBD2. Trimming took 0 bases from V and 2 from J; bases not matched to a gene: 8. The CDR3 totals 17 residues. Germline V gene sequence: CDR1 LGHNA, CDR2 YSLEER. Written as DNA, the CDR3 is TGCGCCAGCAGCCAAGATGCAAGGACTAGTTACACAGATACGCAGTATTTT. It specifies CASSQDARTSYTDTQYF.

The V gene is TRBV29-1, the J gene TRBJ2-4; D may match TRBD1 or TRBD2 (5 bases each). Trimming shortened V by 5 bases and J by 1 base, and 9 bases separated the two germline ends. Germline lookup yields CDR1 SQVTM and CDR2 ANQGSEA. This CDR3 contains 13 residues. The CDR3: CSVRDQAKNIQYF. CDR3 nucleotide sequence: TGCAGCGTTAGGGACCAGGCCAAAAACATTCAGTACTTC.

Remarks on this clone: With a much larger clone just one base away, this may be a read error. The CDR3 DNA follows: TGTGCCAGCAGCCCCTACTACGAGCAGTACTTC. Its protein product is CASSPYYEQYF. The chain combines TRBV7-2 with TRBJ2-7; D gene uncertain. V was trimmed by 5 bases and J by 3 bases, leaving 5 bases between them. The CDR3 sequence is 11 residues long. CDR1 is SGHTA, CDR2 FQGNSA, per germline. Full variable domain (rest looked up from reference TRBV7-2 and TRBJ2-7): GAGVSQSPSNKVTEKGKDVELRCDPISGHTALYWYRQSLGQGLEFLIYFQGNSAPDKSGLPSDRFSAERTGGSVSTLTIQRTQQEDSAVYLCASSPYYEQYFGPGTRLTVT.

V is TRBV4-3 and J is TRBJ2-7; 11 bases match TRBD2. The germline V gene has CDR1 LGHNA and CDR2 YSLEER. This CDR3 region has 16 residues. Germline trimming cut 4 bases from V and 0 bases from J; bases unmatched to any gene: 5. The CDR3 reads CASSRTSGSSSYEQYF. The CDR3 region has the DNA TGCGCCAGCAGCCGAACTAGCGGGAGTAGCTCCTACGAGCAGTACTTC.

This chain links TRBV6-1 with TRBJ1-6, with 12 positions matching TRBD1. Germline CDR1 MNHNS, CDR2 SASEGT. The junction had 5 bases not matched to a gene; V was cut back by 2 bases and J by 6 bases. This CDR3 is 17 amino acids long. For the CDR3, the DNA is TGTGCCAGCAGTGAAATGGGACAGGGGGCTCCTAATTCACCCCTCCACTTT. Amino acid sequence: CASSEMGQGAPNSPLHF.

The rearrangement links TRBV19 to TRBJ2-1; D remains ambiguous. The CDR3 loop spans 15 amino acids. The V gene lost 1 base and the J gene lost 7 bases, with 14 bases spanning the gap. CDR1 is LNHDA and CDR2 is SQIVND in the germline V gene (reference sequence). This CDR3 is CASSIVSSQRNEQFF. The CDR3 coding sequence is TGTGCCAGTAGTATAGTCAGTTCCCAGCGTAATGAGCAGTTCTTC.

This chain uses TRBV7-8 with TRBJ1-4; D remains ambiguous. Per germline, CDR1 SGHVS and CDR2 FQNEAQ. The CDR3 runs 13 residues. Trimming cost V 5 bases and J 8 bases, with 12 bases left between them. CDR3: CASSPNLGEKLFF. The CDR3 DNA reads as TGTGCCAGCAGCCCGAATTTAGGGGAAAAACTGTTTTTT.

The chain uses TRBV20-1 and TRBJ2-5; D may be TRBD2 (5 bases). V lost 6 bases, J lost 7 bases, and 9 bases lay in between. Germline V lookup: CDR1 DFQATT, CDR2 SNEGSKA (reference sequence). CDR3 length: 10 amino acids. The DNA of the CDR3 is TGCAGTGCGCTCGAGGGGACCCAGTACTTC. It specifies CSALEGTQYF.

The genes are TRBV20-1 and TRBJ1-2, with D possibly being TRBD1 (6 bases). Between the trimmed V and J ends, which lost 6 bases and 6 bases, there was a span of 8 bases. The length of the CDR3 is 10 residues. Germline V CDR1 and CDR2: DFQATT, SNEGSKA (reference sequence). As DNA, the CDR3 is TGCAGTGCATGGACAGATGGCTACACCTTC. Translating it yields CSAWTDGYTF.